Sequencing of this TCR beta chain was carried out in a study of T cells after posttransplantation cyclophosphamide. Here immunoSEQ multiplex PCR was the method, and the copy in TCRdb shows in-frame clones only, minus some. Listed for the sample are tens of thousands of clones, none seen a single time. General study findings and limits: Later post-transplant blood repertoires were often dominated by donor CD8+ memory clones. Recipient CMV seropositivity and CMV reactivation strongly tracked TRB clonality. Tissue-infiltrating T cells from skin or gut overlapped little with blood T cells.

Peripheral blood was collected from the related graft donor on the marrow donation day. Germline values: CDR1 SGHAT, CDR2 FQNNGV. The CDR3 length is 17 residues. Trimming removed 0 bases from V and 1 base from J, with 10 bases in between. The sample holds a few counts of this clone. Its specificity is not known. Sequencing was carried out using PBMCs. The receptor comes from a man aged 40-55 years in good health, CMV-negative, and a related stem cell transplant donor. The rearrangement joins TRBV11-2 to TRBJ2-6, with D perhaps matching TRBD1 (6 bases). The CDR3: CASSLEAGVSGANVLTF. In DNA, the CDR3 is TGTGCCAGCAGCTTAGAGGCAGGGGTGTCTGGGGCCAACGTCCTGACTTTC.